The 14 T cell receptor beta chains presented below share a single source sample, sequenced in a study of OX40 agonist ivuxolimab in advanced cancers. The repertoire was sequenced with immunoSEQ multiplex PCR; TCRdb's copy has only in-frame clones and lacks some. Of about 81,000 clones listed, approximately 90% are singletons. The sample here was CD4+ or CD8+ T cells sorted from blood, taken in a trial of the OX40 agonist ivuxolimab. The origin of the receptors is an adult with an advanced solid tumor such as melanoma, head and neck, liver or kidney cancer.

Concerning this clone: No DNA is shown, since the ends of the CDR3 on it are uncertain; the CDR3 is the one TCRdb lists. The chain links TRBV28 to TRBJ1-2; TRBD1, the table's D call, was not compared with the DNA. Germline V gene data show CDR1 as MDHEN and CDR2 as SYDVKM. The CDR3 sequence runs 20 residues, both termini included. CDR3 in amino acids: CASRDRYGYTFNRRGGGYTF.

Worth noting for this clone: Since the CDR3 does not end with the conserved phenylalanine or tryptophan, this likely comes from a read error. The CDR3 loop reads CASSLGHSPLHL. CDR3 coding DNA: TGTGCCAGCAGCTTAGGGCATTCACCCCTCCACCTT. The chain employs TRBV7-9 and TRBJ1-6; D is undetermined. CDR3 size: 12 residues. Germline values: CDR1 SEHNR, CDR2 FQNEAQ (reference sequence). V gave up 1 base and J gave up 8 bases, with 3 bases separating them.

The chain uses TRBV5-1 and TRBJ2-7, with no clear D. CDR3 length: 16 amino acids. V was shortened by 0 bases and J by 3 bases, with 16 bases between the two germline ends. Germline V gene lookup returns CDR1 SGHRS and CDR2 YFSETQ. CDR3 bases: TGCGCCAGCAGCTTGGGAAAGGGAAGGCAGTTCTACGAGCAGTACTTC. Its translation: CASSLGKGRQFYEQYF.

This chain joins TRBV6-4 and TRBJ2-3, with 7 positions matching TRBD1. Germline lookup yields CDR1 MRHNA and CDR2 SNTAGT. CDR3 length equals 14 residues. V gave up 5 bases and J gave up 5 bases; unmatched junction bases: 7. This CDR3 reads CASSTDPGGDTQYF. The CDR3 DNA follows: TGTGCCAGCAGTACGGACCCAGGGGGAGATACGCAGTATTTT.

The CDR3 is CASRALQESTEAFF. The DNA of the CDR3 is TGTGCCAGCAGGGCCCTACAAGAAAGTACTGAAGCTTTCTTT. The chain employs TRBV6-4 and TRBJ1-1; D gene uncertain. Germline CDR1 is MRHNA and CDR2 is SNTAGT. The length of the CDR3 is 14 residues. V dropped 6 bases and J dropped 5 bases, with 16 bases sitting between them.

The chain links TRBV10-3 to TRBJ1-4; the D gene is possibly TRBD1 (5 bases). The V and J ends lost 2 bases and 0 bases respectively, with 10 bases between them. Germline lookup yields CDR1 ENHRY and CDR2 SYGVKD. There are 16 residues in the CDR3. The CDR3 here is CAISEGGGATNEKLFF. The CDR3 DNA is TGTGCCATCAGTGAGGGGGGGGGAGCAACTAATGAAAAACTGTTTTTT.

This rearrangement joins TRBV6-5 to TRBJ2-5, with D unclear. Germline V gene data show CDR1 as MNHEY and CDR2 as SVGAGI. CDR3 size: 13 residues. Trimming took 0 bases from V and 2 from J, leaving 4 bases between them. The CDR3 region is CASSYSGQETQYF. The CDR3 DNA sequence: TGTGCCAGCAGTTACTCGGGGCAAGAGACCCAGTACTTC.

The rearrangement links TRBV5-6 to TRBJ2-3, with unresolved D. The V gene's germline CDR1 is SGHDT and CDR2 YYEEEE. Trimming left V 3 bases short and J 3 bases short, with 11 bases between. The CDR3 contains 14 residues. The CDR3 DNA follows: TGTGCCAGCAGCTGGCCAGATGAGACAGATACGCAGTATTTT. Protein product: CASSWPDETDTQYF.

The chain recombines TRBV7-2 with TRBJ1-1, with D maybe TRBD1 (5 bases). Germline assignment: CDR1 SGHTA and CDR2 FQGNSA. Trimming removed 5 bases from V and 5 bases from J, with 18 bases in between. This CDR3 region has 15 residues. The CDR3 here is CASSPPQGEGTEAFF. DNA of the CDR3: TGTGCCAGCAGCCCACCCCAGGGCGAGGGAACTGAAGCTTTCTTT. The full variable domain, with the rest looked up from reference TRBV7-2 and TRBJ1-1, is GAGVSQSPSNKVTEKGKDVELRCDPISGHTALYWYRQSLGQGLEFLIYFQGNSAPDKSGLPSDRFSAERTGGSVSTLTIQRTQQEDSAVYLCASSPPQGEGTEAFFGQGTRLTVV.

The chain joins TRBV5-4 to TRBJ2-1, with D possibly being TRBD1 (6 bases). Germline V gene lookup returns CDR1 SGHNT and CDR2 YYREEE (reference sequence). This CDR3 spans 14 amino acids. V lost 2 bases and J 2 bases, leaving 8 bases between the germline ends. CDR3 sequence (DNA): TGTGCCAGCAGCTTACAGGGCACCTACAATGAGCAGTTCTTC. It codes for CASSLQGTYNEQFF.

V usage is TRBV10-3 and J usage is TRBJ2-1; D unresolved. The CDR3 length is 14 residues. Germline loops: CDR1 ENHRY, CDR2 SYGVKD. Trimming pared 6 bases from V and 4 bases from J, leaving 13 bases between. Here the CDR3 reads CAISLRTQYNEQFF. The CDR3 region has the DNA TGTGCCATCAGCCTCCGGACCCAATACAATGAGCAGTTCTTC.

The CDR3 loop reads CSAGGDRVAFF. The CDR3 coding sequence is TGCAGTGCCGGTGGGGACAGGGTTGCTTTCTTT. V gene TRBV20-1 combines with J gene TRBJ1-1, with TRBD1 matching over 9 bases. CDR3 length: 11 residues. Germline V CDR1 and CDR2: DFQATT, SNEGSKA (reference sequence). V shed 6 bases, J shed 11 bases, and the junction held 7 bases outside the gene matches.

V gene TRBV10-3 combines with J gene TRBJ2-3; either TRBD1 or TRBD2 may fit D (6 bases each). Per the germline V gene, CDR1 is ENHRY and CDR2 is SYGVKD. Trimming stripped 9 bases from V and 3 bases from J, with 10 bases between. The CDR3 length is 12 residues. CDR3 DNA sequence: TGTGCCATGAGGGGGAGGACAGATACGCAGTATTTT. This gives the protein CAMRGRTDTQYF.

The V gene is TRBV7-2, the J gene TRBJ1-1; TRBD1 aligns across 7 bases. There are 14 residues in the CDR3. The germline CDR1 and CDR2 sequences are SGHTA and FQGNSA. The trim removed 6 bases at V and 1 base at J, leaving 5 bases unmatched. The CDR3 DNA reads as TGTGCCAGCAGACGGGGACAGCCGAACACTGAAGCTTTCTTT. This sequence encodes CASRRGQPNTEAFF.